This T cell receptor (beta chain) stems from a study of blood T cells in healthy people across ages. Through a sample-barcoded 5' primer and a J-beta primer mix, a second PCR was run for roughly 7 to 11 cycles. Sequencing recovered at least 3 million CDR3-containing paired-end reads from each sample. TCRdb reprocessed the 5' RACE reads via MiXCR and lists one record per CDR3 protein. The sample yields 450,000 to 700,000 distinct CDR3 sequences, about 26% seen once. Total RNA extraction produced at least 5.5 micrograms (per sample) for the study. The CDR3 length is 13 residues. CDR1 is LGHNA, CDR2 YSLEER, per germline. V shed 9 bases, J shed 4 bases, and the junction held 4 bases outside the gene matches.

Specimen: blood. The clonotype comes from a woman in her 70s in good health. The chain has TRBV4-3 and TRBJ2-1, with 9 bases identical to TRBD2. The CDR3 region has the DNA TGCGCCAGTGGACTAGCGCTGTACAATGAGCAGTTCTTC. Amino acids: CASGLALYNEQFF.